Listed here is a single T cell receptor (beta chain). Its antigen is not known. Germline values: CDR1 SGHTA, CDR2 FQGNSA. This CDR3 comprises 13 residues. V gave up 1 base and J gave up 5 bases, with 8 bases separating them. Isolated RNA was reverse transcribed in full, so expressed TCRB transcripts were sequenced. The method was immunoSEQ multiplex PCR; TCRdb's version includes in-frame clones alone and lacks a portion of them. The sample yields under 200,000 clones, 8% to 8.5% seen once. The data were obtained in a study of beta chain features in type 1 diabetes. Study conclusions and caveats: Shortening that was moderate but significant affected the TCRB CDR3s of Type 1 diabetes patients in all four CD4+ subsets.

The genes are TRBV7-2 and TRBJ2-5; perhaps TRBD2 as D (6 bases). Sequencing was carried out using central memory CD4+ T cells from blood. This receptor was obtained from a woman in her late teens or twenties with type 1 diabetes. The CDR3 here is CASSLEAGETQYF. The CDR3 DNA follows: TGTGCCAGCAGCTTAGAAGCGGGTGAGACCCAGTACTTC.